A single sample gave rise to the 29 T cell receptor beta chains below, sequenced in a study of blood T cell repertoires in COVID-19. Only in-frame clones appear in the TCRdb table, and some are missing; sequencing was by immunoSEQ multiplex PCR. Altogether 80,000 to 100,000 clones are present, approximately 87% being singletons, with the ten largest covering approximately 1.5%. What was sequenced was peripheral blood. The source is a human donor with active COVID-19. The donor label of this sample is uncertain.

This clone was detected only once. The V gene is TRBV30, the J gene TRBJ2-5; D unclear. This CDR3 contains 11 residues. The V end lost 3 bases, the J end lost 5 bases, and 7 bases lay between the germline ends. CDR1 GTSNPN and CDR2 SVGIG come from the germline V gene (reference sequence). The CDR3 here is CAWSVRETQYF. CDR3 in DNA: TGTGCCTGGAGCGTACGGGAGACCCAGTACTTC.

This clone appeared a few times. J is TRBJ2-5 and V is TRBV10-3; D not certain. Per germline, CDR1 ENHRY and CDR2 SYGVKD. This CDR3 is built from 11 residues. Trimming shortened V by 4 bases and J by 4 bases, and 4 bases separated the two germline ends. CDR3 region: CAISVRETQYF. CDR3 in DNA: TGTGCCATCAGTGTTCGAGAGACCCAGTACTTC.

The J gene is TRBJ1-1, the V gene TRBV7-2; no clear D. The CDR3 is 14 amino acids. Germline V gene data show CDR1 as SGHTA and CDR2 as FQGNSA. V gave up 1 base and J gave up 6 bases, with 12 bases separating them. The CDR3 DNA is TGTGCCAGCAGCTTAGACTTGAGGCTCCCTGAAGCTTTCTTT. It codes for CASSLDLRLPEAFF.

V is TRBV6-6 and J is TRBJ2-1; the match to TRBD1 covers 9 bases. This CDR3 spans 12 amino acids. The J segment lost 8 bases and the V segment lost 6 bases, leaving 2 bases of the junction unmatched. Germline V gives CDR1 MNHNY, CDR2 SVGAGI (reference sequence). The CDR3 protein is CASRTGGDEQFF. The CDR3 DNA reads TGTGCCAGCAGGACAGGGGGTGATGAGCAGTTCTTC.

The chain joins TRBV6-5 to TRBJ1-5; the match to TRBD1 covers 9 bases. CDR1 and CDR2 (germline): MNHEY, SVGAGI. The CDR3 contains 14 residues. Germline trimming cut 6 bases from V and 6 bases from J; bases unmatched to any gene: 6. CDR3 in amino acids: CASSTGTGFQPQHF. CDR3 bases: TGTGCCAGCAGCACCGGGACAGGGTTTCAGCCCCAGCATTTT.

The gene calls are TRBV19 and TRBJ1-3, with unresolved D. Germline V gives CDR1 LNHDA, CDR2 SQIVND (reference sequence). With 2 bases removed from V and 0 bases from J, the gap between germline ends came to 11 bases. This CDR3 contains 16 residues. The CDR3 region has the DNA TGTGCCAGTAGTATACGGCTTGAGGGCTCTGGAAACACCATATATTTT. It yields the protein CASSIRLEGSGNTIYF.

The chain combines TRBV27 with TRBJ1-5; D unclear. The CDR3 runs 13 residues. Germline assignment: CDR1 MNHEY and CDR2 SMNVEV (reference sequence). V dropped 6 bases and J dropped 4 bases, with 10 bases sitting between them. The CDR3 region has the DNA TGTGCCAGCAGGCTAACAGAGAATCAGCCCCAGCATTTT. Translating it yields CASRLTENQPQHF.

V gene TRBV7-9 combines with J gene TRBJ2-7, with D maybe TRBD1 (5 bases). Germline V lookup: CDR1 SEHNR, CDR2 FQNEAQ (reference sequence). The CDR3 spans 14 residues. V was shortened by 2 bases and J by 2 bases, with 10 bases between the two germline ends. The CDR3 coding sequence is TGTGCCAGCAGCTTACTTGGCAGGGCCTACGAGCAGTACTTC. Translation: CASSLLGRAYEQYF.

V and J are TRBV5-1 and TRBJ1-4; TRBD1 might be the D (6 bases). Per the germline V gene, CDR1 is SGHRS and CDR2 is YFSETQ. CDR3 length equals 18 residues. Trimming pared 4 bases from V and 2 bases from J, leaving 21 bases between. CDR3 DNA: TGCGCCAGCAGCACGGGGCTCGGGGGGCTGGAGACTAATGAAAAACTGTTTTTT. This sequence encodes CASSTGLGGLETNEKLFF. Filled out from reference TRBV5-1 and TRBJ1-4, the complete variable domain reads KAGVTQTPRYLIKTRGQQVTLSCSPISGHRSVSWYQQTPGQGLQFLFEYFSETQRNKGNFPGRFSGRQFSNSRSEMNVSTLELGDSALYLCASSTGLGGLETNEKLFFGSGTQLSVL.

The chain joins TRBV14 to TRBJ2-7; 7 nucleotides align to TRBD1. Germline CDR1 and CDR2: SGHDN and FVKESK. V shed 0 bases and J 2 bases; nucleotides not matched to a gene: 4. The CDR3 has 15 residues. The CDR3 DNA reads TGTGCCAGCAGCCAAGATACCGGGACAGCCTACGAGCAGTACTTC. It yields the protein CASSQDTGTAYEQYF.

The V call is TRBV10-3, the J call TRBJ2-7; 7 bases are shared with TRBD2. The CDR3 has 12 residues. Germline-derived CDR1 and CDR2 are ENHRY and SYGVKD. The ends lost 10 bases at V and 3 bases at J; junction bases unmatched: 6. CDR3 DNA: TGTGCCACTACTGCGGGGGACTACGAGCAGTACTTC. Its translation: CATTAGDYEQYF.

This rearrangement joins TRBV12-3 or TRBV12-4 to TRBJ1-2; D call uncertain. The length of the CDR3 is 11 residues. Trimming removed 6 bases at V and 7 bases at J, with 9 bases between. The CDR3 region has the DNA TGTGCCAGCAGGGAGTTGGGTGGCTACACCTTC. Its translation is CASRELGGYTF.

The chain couples TRBV3-1 (or the pseudogene TRBV3-2) to TRBJ2-1, with 7 bases fitting TRBD1. V shed 6 bases and J 7 bases; nucleotides not matched to a gene: 6. The germline V gene has CDR1 LGHDT and CDR2 YNNKEL (reference sequence). This CDR3 contains 13 residues. The CDR3 sequence is CASRKGAQNEQFF. As DNA, the CDR3 is TGTGCCAGCAGGAAGGGGGCGCAGAATGAGCAGTTCTTC.

The V gene is TRBV7-8, the J gene TRBJ2-1; 7 bases are shared with TRBD1. The ends lost 5 bases at V and 2 bases at J; junction bases unmatched: 12. The CDR3 contains 17 residues. Germline-derived CDR1 and CDR2 are SGHVS and FQNEAQ. The CDR3 loop reads CASSLSPDRVPYNEQFF. DNA for the CDR3: TGTGCCAGCAGCCTAAGCCCCGACAGGGTTCCCTACAATGAGCAGTTCTTC.

This chain joins TRBV29-1 and TRBJ2-1, with TRBD1 matching 9 bases. The CDR3 consists of 14 residues. Germline assignment: CDR1 SQVTM and CDR2 ANQGSEA. Losses at the gene ends were 6 bases for V and 0 bases for J; bases not matched to a gene: 3. The CDR3, as DNA: TGCAGCGTCTCGGACAGGGGCTCCTACAATGAGCAGTTCTTC. It yields the protein CSVSDRGSYNEQFF.

The chain combines TRBV19 with TRBJ2-5; 7 bases align to TRBD2. Trimming at V came to 5 bases and at J to 0 bases, leaving 9 bases not matched to a gene. The CDR3 extends over 16 amino acids. Per germline, CDR1 LNHDA and CDR2 SQIVND (reference sequence). The CDR3 nucleotides read TGTGCCAGTAGTGCCAGACTAGCACTCAACCAAGAGACCCAGTACTTC. Protein: CASSARLALNQETQYF. The variable domain in full, completed from reference TRBV19 and TRBJ2-5, reads DGGITQSPKYLFRKEGQNVTLSCEQNLNHDAMYWYRQDPGQGLRLIYYSQIVNDFQKGDIAEGYSVSREKKESFPLTVTSAQKNPTAFYLCASSARLALNQETQYFGPGTRLLVL.

This chain uses TRBV19 with TRBJ2-2; D may be TRBD2 (6 bases). V was pared by 5 bases and J by 4 bases, with 14 bases between. The CDR3 contains 15 residues. CDR1 is LNHDA and CDR2 is SQIVND in the germline V gene (reference sequence). The CDR3, as DNA: TGTGCCAGTAGTTTCGGGCGGGGTACCACCGGGGAGCTGTTTTTT. It translates to CASSFGRGTTGELFF. Together with reference TRBV19 and TRBJ2-2, the CDR3 gives the full variable domain: DGGITQSPKYLFRKEGQNVTLSCEQNLNHDAMYWYRQDPGQGLRLIYYSQIVNDFQKGDIAEGYSVSREKKESFPLTVTSAQKNPTAFYLCASSFGRGTTGELFFGEGSRLTVL.

The gene calls are TRBV4-2 and TRBJ1-4; TRBD1 matches at 7 bases. V was pared by 1 base and J by 6 bases, with 5 bases of the junction left unmatched. Looked up from germline, CDR1 is LGHNA and CDR2 is YNFKEQ. The CDR3 runs 15 residues. The CDR3 spells CASSQAGTEDEKLFF. For the CDR3, the DNA is TGTGCCAGCAGCCAAGCCGGGACAGAGGATGAAAAACTGTTTTTT.

The chain recombines TRBV5-1 with TRBJ2-5; TRBD1 matches at 9 bases. J gave up 5 bases and V 5 bases, and 7 bases lay outside the gene matches. The CDR3 is made up of 14 amino acids. In germline, CDR1 is SGHRS, CDR2 YFSETQ. CDR3 coding DNA: TGCGCCAGCAGGACAGGGGGGACAGGGGAGACCCAGTACTTC. Translating it yields CASRTGGTGETQYF.

This rearrangement joins TRBV25-1 to TRBJ1-1; unclear D gene. V shed 7 bases and J shed 1 base, with 10 bases lying between them. This CDR3 is 13 amino acids long. From germline, CDR1 is MGHDK and CDR2 SYGVNS. In nucleotides, the CDR3 is TGTGCCAGCACCGAGGTAGGGAACACTGAAGCTTTCTTT. It yields the protein CASTEVGNTEAFF.

The chain uses TRBV12-3 or TRBV12-4 and TRBJ1-4; a weak D match, TRBD1 (5 bases). CDR3 length equals 13 residues. Trimming left V 4 bases short and J 11 bases short, with 14 bases between. CDR3: CASSWPREGKLFF. The DNA for the CDR3 is TGTGCCAGCAGTTGGCCCCGGGAGGGGAAACTGTTTTTT.

V gene TRBV6-2 or TRBV6-3 combines with J gene TRBJ1-1, with TRBD1 identical over 7 bases. V was clipped by 0 bases and J by 5 bases; unmatched bases: 12. This CDR3 has 17 amino acids. CDR1 is MNHEY, CDR2 SVGEGT, per germline. The CDR3 sequence: CASSYSATRQGRTEAFF. CDR3 coding DNA: TGTGCCAGCAGTTACTCAGCGACCCGACAGGGACGGACTGAAGCTTTCTTT.

The gene calls are TRBV25-1 and TRBJ1-3; possible D gene TRBD1, 5 bases. The CDR3 is made up of 17 amino acids. The V and J ends lost 5 bases and 0 bases respectively, with 17 bases between them. The germline gives CDR1 MGHDK, CDR2 SYGVNS. The CDR3 sequence is CASSSWGTMRSGNTIYF. The CDR3 nucleotides are TGTGCCAGCAGTTCATGGGGCACAATGCGCTCTGGAAACACCATATATTTT. The full variable domain, with the rest looked up from reference TRBV25-1 and TRBJ1-3, is EADIYQTPRYLVIGTGKKITLECSQTMGHDKMYWYQQDPGMELHLIHYSYGVNSTEKGDLSSESTVSRIRTEHFPLTLESARPSHTSQYLCASSSWGTMRSGNTIYFGEGSWLTVV.

The chain has TRBV4-3 and TRBJ2-2; the D is unclear. V dropped 2 bases and J dropped 5 bases, with 6 bases sitting between them. The V gene's germline CDR1 is LGHNA and CDR2 YSLEER. CDR3 length: 13 amino acids. The CDR3 region is CASSQIRTGELFF. CDR3 coding DNA: TGCGCCAGCAGCCAAATCCGGACCGGGGAGCTGTTTTTT.

V usage is TRBV5-5 and J usage is TRBJ2-7; 11 nucleotides match TRBD1. Germline trimming cut 4 bases from V and 3 bases from J; bases unmatched to any gene: 3. The germline V gene encodes CDR1 SGHKS and CDR2 YYEKEE (reference sequence). The CDR3 consists of 14 residues. The CDR3 DNA sequence: TGTGCCAGCAGCGGACAGGGGGCGTACTACGAGCAGTACTTC. Translating gives CASSGQGAYYEQYF.

V gene TRBV30 combines with J gene TRBJ1-6, with 8 bases lining up with TRBD1. Germline CDR1 reads GTSNPN; CDR2 reads SVGIG (reference sequence). Trimming cost V 0 bases and J 9 bases; bases outside gene matches: 4. This CDR3 spans 14 amino acids. The CDR3 region is CAWSVRQGASPLHF. The CDR3 nucleotides read TGTGCCTGGAGTGTACGCCAGGGGGCTTCACCCCTCCACTTT.

The chain has TRBV7-8 and TRBJ2-2; 7 bases align to TRBD2. The trim removed 2 bases at V and 0 bases at J, leaving 12 bases unmatched. Germline V CDR1 and CDR2: SGHVS, FQNEAQ. The CDR3 consists of 19 residues. The CDR3 DNA follows: TGTGCCAGCAGCTTAAGCGTCCTACGACGGGGGGCGAACACCGGGGAGCTGTTTTTT. Its protein is CASSLSVLRRGANTGELFF.

This clone was picked up a small number of times. The chain couples TRBV4-3 to TRBJ2-1; TRBD2 agrees at 9 bases. Trimming removed 0 bases from V and 5 bases from J; junction bases left unmatched: 5. CDR1 LGHNA and CDR2 YSLEER come from the germline V gene. This CDR3 comprises 16 residues. The CDR3 DNA is TGCGCCAGCAGCCAAGATTCAGCGGGGGGAGACAATGAGCAGTTCTTC. Protein: CASSQDSAGGDNEQFF.

The rearrangement joins TRBV13 to TRBJ2-7; 7 bases match TRBD1. V shed 6 bases, J shed 6 bases, and the junction held 11 bases outside the gene matches. The CDR3 is made up of 14 amino acids. Germline V gives CDR1 PRHDT, CDR2 FYEKMQ (reference sequence). The CDR3 is CASSLSTGNSEQYF. CDR3 nucleotide sequence: TGTGCCAGCAGTCTATCGACAGGGAATAGCGAGCAGTACTTC.